These T cell receptor beta chains were read from a single sample in a study of blood T cell repertoires in COVID-19. Produced via immunoSEQ multiplex PCR; TCRdb's table is partial and in-frame only. The data show hundreds of thousands of clones, with roughly 80% seen just once and about 9.5% held by the top ten. The sequencing input was peripheral blood. The receptors originated from a woman of 80 years or more with acute or convalescent COVID-19. Both conserved end residues are part of each CDR3. Only part of the rows carry a size: once, few, many, or a class if the clone is expanded.

clone_size: .
v_call: TRBV2
cdr3_aa: CATIRGPSSYNSPLHF

clone_size: .
v_call: TRBV12-5
cdr3_aa: CASGPSADTQYF

clone_size: few
v_call: TRBV7-2
cdr3_aa: CASSATRGGNQPQHF

clone_size: once
v_call: TRBV29-1
cdr3_aa: CSVASGSNYGYTF

clone_size: .
v_call: TRBV7-8
cdr3_aa: CASSLGLAQVGYTF

clone_size: .
v_call: TRBV7-9
cdr3_aa: CASSHYLRPPDTQYF

clone_size: .
v_call: TRBV2
cdr3_aa: CASSEAVGGNEKLFF

clone_size: .
v_call: TRBV7-8
cdr3_aa: CASSLRLPGTQGNEQFF

clone_size: .
v_call: TRBV7-8
cdr3_aa: CASSRAGGPDTQYF

clone_size: few
v_call: TRBV10-2
cdr3_aa: CASSPGKRAGELFF

clone_size: .
v_call: TRBV5-4
cdr3_aa: CASSLVGGANYEQYF